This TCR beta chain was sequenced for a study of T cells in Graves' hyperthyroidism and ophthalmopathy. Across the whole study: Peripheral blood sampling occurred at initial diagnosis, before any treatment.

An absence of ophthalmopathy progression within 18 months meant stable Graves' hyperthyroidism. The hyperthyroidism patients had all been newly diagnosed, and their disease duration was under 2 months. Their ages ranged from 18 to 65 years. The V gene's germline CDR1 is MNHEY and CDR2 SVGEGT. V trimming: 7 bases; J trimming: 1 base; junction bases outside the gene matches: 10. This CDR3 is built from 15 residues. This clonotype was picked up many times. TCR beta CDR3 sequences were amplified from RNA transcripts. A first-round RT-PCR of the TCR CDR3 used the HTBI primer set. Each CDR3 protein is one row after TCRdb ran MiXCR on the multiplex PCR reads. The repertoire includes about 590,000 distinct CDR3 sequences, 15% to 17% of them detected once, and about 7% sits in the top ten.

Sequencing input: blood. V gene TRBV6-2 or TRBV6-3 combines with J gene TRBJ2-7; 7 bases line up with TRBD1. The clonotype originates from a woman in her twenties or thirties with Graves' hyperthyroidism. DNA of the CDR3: TGTGCCAGCATTACCCGCGAGACAGGGTCCTACGAGCAGTACTTC. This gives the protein CASITRETGSYEQYF.